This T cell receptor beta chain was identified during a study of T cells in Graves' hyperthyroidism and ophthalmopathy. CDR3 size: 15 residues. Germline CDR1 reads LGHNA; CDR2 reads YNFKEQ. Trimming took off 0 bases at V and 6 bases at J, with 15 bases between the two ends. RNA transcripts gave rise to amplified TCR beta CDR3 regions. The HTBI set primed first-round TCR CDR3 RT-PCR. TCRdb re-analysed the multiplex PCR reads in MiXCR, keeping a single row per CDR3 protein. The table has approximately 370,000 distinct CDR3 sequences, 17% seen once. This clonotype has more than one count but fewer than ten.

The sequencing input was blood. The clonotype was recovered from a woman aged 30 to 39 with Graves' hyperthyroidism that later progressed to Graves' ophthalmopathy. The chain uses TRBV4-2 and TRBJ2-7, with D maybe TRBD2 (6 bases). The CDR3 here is CASSQDVIAEGEQYF. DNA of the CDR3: TGTGCCAGCAGCCAAGACGTGATAGCGGAGGGCGAGCAGTACTTC.